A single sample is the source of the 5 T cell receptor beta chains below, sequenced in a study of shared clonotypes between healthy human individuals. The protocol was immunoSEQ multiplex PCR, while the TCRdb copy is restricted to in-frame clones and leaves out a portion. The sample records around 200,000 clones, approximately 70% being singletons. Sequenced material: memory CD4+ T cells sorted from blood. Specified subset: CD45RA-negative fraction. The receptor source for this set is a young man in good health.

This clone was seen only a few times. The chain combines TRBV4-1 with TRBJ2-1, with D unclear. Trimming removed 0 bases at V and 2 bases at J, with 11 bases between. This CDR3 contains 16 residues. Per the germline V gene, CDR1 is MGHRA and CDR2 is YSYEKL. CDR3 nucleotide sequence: TGCGCCAGCAGCCAAGACTGGGCGTCGCCCTACAATGAGCAGTTCTTC. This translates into CASSQDWASPYNEQFF.

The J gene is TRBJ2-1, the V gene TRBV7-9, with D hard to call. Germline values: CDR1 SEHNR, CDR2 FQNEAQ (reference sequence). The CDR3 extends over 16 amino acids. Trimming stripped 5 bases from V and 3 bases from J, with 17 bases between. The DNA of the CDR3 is TGTGCCAGCAGCCCCAGGCAGGCCTCAAGCTACAATGAGCAGTTCTTC. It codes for CASSPRQASSYNEQFF.

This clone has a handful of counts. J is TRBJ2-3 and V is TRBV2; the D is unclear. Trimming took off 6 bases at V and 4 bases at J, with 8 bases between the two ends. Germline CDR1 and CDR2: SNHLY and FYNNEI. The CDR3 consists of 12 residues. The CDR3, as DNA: TGTGCCAGCAGGCCCATACCAGATACGCAGTATTTT. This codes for CASRPIPDTQYF. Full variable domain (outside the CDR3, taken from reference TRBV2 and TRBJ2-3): EPEVTQTPSHQVTQMGQEVILRCVPISNHLYFYWYRQILGQKVEFLVSFYNNEISEKSEIFDDQFSVERPDGSNFTLKIRSTKLEDSAMYFCASRPIPDTQYFGPGTRLTVL.

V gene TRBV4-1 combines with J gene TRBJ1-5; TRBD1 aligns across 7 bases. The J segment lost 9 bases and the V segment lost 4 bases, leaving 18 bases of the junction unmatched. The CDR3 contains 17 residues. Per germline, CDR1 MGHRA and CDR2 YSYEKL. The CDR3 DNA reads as TGCGCCAGCAGCCGACAGGGCCCCGGAAGTATTAATTGGCCCCAGCATTTT. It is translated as CASSRQGPGSINWPQHF.

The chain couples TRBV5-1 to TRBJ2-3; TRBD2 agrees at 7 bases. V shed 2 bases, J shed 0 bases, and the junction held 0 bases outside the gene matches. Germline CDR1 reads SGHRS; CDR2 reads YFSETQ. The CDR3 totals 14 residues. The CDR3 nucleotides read TGCGCCAGCAGCTTTAGCGGGAGCACAGATACGCAGTATTTT. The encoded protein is CASSFSGSTDTQYF.